Below, 2 T cell receptor beta chains from the same sample are listed, as sequenced in a study of blood T cell repertoires in COVID-19. Generated by immunoSEQ multiplex PCR, the TCRdb table keeps only in-frame clones and is missing some. The sample has 200,000 to 250,000 clones, under 85% seen once. Sequencing was carried out using peripheral blood. The receptor set was obtained from an elderly woman with COVID-19, enrolled during active disease.

This clone was picked up one time. This chain uses TRBV7-9 with TRBJ2-1, with D perhaps TRBD2 (6 bases). Looked up from germline, CDR1 is SEHNR and CDR2 is FQNEAQ (reference sequence). The CDR3 totals 15 residues. V gave up 5 bases and J gave up 11 bases, with 22 bases separating them. CDR3 amino acids: CASSPPETRSVKQFF. The CDR3 DNA is TGTGCCAGCAGCCCGCCGGAGACTAGAAGTGTGAAGCAGTTCTTC.

V is TRBV5-6 and J is TRBJ1-1; TRBD1 aligns across 8 bases. This CDR3 has 13 residues. The germline V gene encodes CDR1 SGHDT and CDR2 YYEEEE. J was trimmed by 11 bases and V by 4 bases; bases with no gene match: 10. CDR3 coding DNA: TGTGCCAGCAGCGCCGGACAGGGCTTGGGGGCTTTCTTT. It codes for CASSAGQGLGAFF.